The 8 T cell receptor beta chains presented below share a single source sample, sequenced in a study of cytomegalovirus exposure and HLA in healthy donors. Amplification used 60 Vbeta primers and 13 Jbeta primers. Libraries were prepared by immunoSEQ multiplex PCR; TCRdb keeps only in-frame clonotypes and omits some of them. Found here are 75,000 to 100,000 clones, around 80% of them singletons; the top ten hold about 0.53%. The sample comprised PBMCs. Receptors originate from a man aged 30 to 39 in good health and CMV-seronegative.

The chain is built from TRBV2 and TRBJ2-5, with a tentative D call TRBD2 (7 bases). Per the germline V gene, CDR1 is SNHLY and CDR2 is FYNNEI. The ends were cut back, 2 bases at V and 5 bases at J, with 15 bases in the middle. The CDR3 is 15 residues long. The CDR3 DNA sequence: TGTGCCAGCAGTGAAAGTCGGGGGGCCGGGGAGACCCAGTACTTC. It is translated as CASSESRGAGETQYF.

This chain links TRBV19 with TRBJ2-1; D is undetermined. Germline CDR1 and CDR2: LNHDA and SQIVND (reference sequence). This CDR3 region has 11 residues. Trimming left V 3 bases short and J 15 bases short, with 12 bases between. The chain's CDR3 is CASSIGQVPFF. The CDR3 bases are TGTGCCAGTAGTATTGGTCAGGTACCGTTCTTC. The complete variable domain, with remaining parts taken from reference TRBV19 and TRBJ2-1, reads DGGITQSPKYLFRKEGQNVTLSCEQNLNHDAMYWYRQDPGQGLRLIYYSQIVNDFQKGDIAEGYSVSREKKESFPLTVTSAQKNPTAFYLCASSIGQVPFFGPGTRLTVL.

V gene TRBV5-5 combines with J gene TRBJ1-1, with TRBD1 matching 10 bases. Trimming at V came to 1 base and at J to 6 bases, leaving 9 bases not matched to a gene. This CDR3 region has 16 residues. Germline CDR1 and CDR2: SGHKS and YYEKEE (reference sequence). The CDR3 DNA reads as TGTGCCAGCAGCTTGCTTATTCGGGACAGGGGATCTGAAGCTTTCTTT. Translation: CASSLLIRDRGSEAFF.

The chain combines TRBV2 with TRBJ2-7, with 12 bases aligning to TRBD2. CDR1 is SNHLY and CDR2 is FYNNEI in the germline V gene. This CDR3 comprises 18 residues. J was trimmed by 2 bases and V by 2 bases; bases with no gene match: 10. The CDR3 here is CASSEFGLAGLRTYEQYV. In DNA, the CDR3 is TGTGCCAGCAGTGAATTTGGACTAGCGGGGCTTAGGACCTACGAGCAGTACGTC.

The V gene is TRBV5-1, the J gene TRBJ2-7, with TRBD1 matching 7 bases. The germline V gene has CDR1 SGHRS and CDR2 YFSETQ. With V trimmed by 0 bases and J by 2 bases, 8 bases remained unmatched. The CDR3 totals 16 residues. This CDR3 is CASSLGGTERPYEQYV. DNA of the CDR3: TGCGCCAGCAGCTTGGGAGGGACAGAACGCCCCTACGAGCAGTACGTC.

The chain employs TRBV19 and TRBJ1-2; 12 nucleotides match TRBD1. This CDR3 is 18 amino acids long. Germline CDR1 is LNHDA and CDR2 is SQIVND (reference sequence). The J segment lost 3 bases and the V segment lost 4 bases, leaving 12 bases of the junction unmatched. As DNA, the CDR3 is TGTGCCAGTAGTAATTCCGGGACAGGGGGCTTTCGGTACTATGGCTACACCTTC. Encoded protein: CASSNSGTGGFRYYGYTF.

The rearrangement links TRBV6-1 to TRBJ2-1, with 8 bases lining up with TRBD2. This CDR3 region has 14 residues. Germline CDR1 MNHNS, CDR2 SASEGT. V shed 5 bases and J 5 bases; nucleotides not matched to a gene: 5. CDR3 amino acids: CASSLSGGNNEQFF. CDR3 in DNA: TGTGCCAGCAGTTTAAGCGGGGGTAACAATGAGCAGTTCTTC.

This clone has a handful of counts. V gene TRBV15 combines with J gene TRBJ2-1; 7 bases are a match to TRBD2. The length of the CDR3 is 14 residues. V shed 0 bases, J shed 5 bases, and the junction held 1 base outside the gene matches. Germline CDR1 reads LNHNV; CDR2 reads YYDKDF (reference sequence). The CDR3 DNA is TGTGCCACCAGCAGAGATCGGGGGGACAATGAGCAGTTCTTC. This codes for CATSRDRGDNEQFF.